These T cell receptor beta chains were read from a single sample in a study of T-cell reconstitution after alpha-beta-depleted transplantation in children. TCRdb passed the PCR reads through MiXCR, listing each CDR3 protein once. The data show over 200,000 distinct CDR3 sequences, around 9.9% seen once. The sample was PBMCs, taken before TCRalphabeta/CD19-depleted stem cell transplant. These receptors were collected from a child less than two years old with acute myeloid leukemia, due to receive a stem cell transplant. The CDR3 runs from the conserved cysteine through the conserved F or W. A D gene is named only where the DNA matches it firmly. Only some rows state a clone size, as once, few, many or a class for expanded clones.

j_call v_call clone_size d_call cdr3_aa cdr3_nt
TRBJ2-3 TRBV9 many - CASSGPTDTQYF TGTGCCAGCAGCGGACCCACAGATACGCAGTATTTT
TRBJ2-2 TRBV30 few - CAWSPSRVDTGELFF TGTGCCTGGAGTCCCTCCAGGGTCGACACCGGGGAGCTGTTTTTT
TRBJ1-2 TRBV7-9 many - CASSQKGGFYGYTF TGTGCCAGCAGCCAGAAGGGGGGGTTCTATGGCTACACCTTC
TRBJ2-7 TRBV10-3 many TRBD2 CAIGIGGKDEQYF TGTGCCATCGGTATCGGGGGGAAGGACGAGCAGTACTTC
TRBJ1-5 TRBV20-1 many - CSAPFGGSNSNQPQHF TGCAGTGCTCCGTTCGGGGGTTCCAATAGCAATCAGCCCCAGCATTTT
TRBJ2-3 TRBV9 many - CASSVVPDTQYF TGTGCCAGCAGCGTAGTTCCAGATACGCAGTATTTT
TRBJ2-5 TRBV19 few TRBD1 CATSDAGGPQETQYF TGTGCCACCTCCGATGCAGGGGGTCCCCAAGAGACCCAGTACTTC
TRBJ2-3 TRBV6-6 many - CAAKMASTDTQYF TGTGCCGCCAAAATGGCTAGCACAGATACGCAGTATTTT
TRBJ2-2 TRBV9 many - CASSVRDNLASGELFF TGTGCCAGCAGCGTCCGGGACAACCTGGCGTCCGGGGAGCTGTTTTTT
TRBJ2-7 TRBV29-1 many - CSVAPQGHEQYF TGCAGCGTTGCTCCCCAGGGCCACGAGCAGTACTTC
TRBJ2-2 TRBV19 many - CASSSGETNTGELFF TGTGCCAGTAGTTCGGGGGAGACCAACACCGGGGAGCTGTTTTTT
TRBJ2-7 TRBV7-2 many TRBD2 CASSPDSGRGEQYF TGTGCCAGCAGCCCCGATAGCGGGAGAGGGGAGCAGTACTTC
TRBJ2-1 TRBV2 - - CASSESHPSGWDERFF TGTGCCAGCAGTGAAAGCCATCCTTCTGGGTGGGATGAGCGGTTCTTC
TRBJ1-1 TRBV7-3 many - CASSLTAQSNTEAFF TGTGCCAGCAGCTTAACCGCACAGTCCAACACTGAAGCTTTCTTT
TRBJ2-2 TRBV7-9 many TRBD1 CASSWGQGASDTGELFF TGTGCCAGCAGTTGGGGACAGGGGGCATCGGACACCGGGGAGCTGTTTTTT
TRBJ2-1 TRBV12-3/TRBV12-4 many TRBD2 CASSLARETLQFF TGTGCCAGCAGTTTAGCGCGGGAGACACTGCAGTTCTTC
TRBJ1-5 TRBV29-1 many - CSVESSDTVQHF TGCAGCGTTGAGTCTTCGGACACCGTGCAGCATTTT